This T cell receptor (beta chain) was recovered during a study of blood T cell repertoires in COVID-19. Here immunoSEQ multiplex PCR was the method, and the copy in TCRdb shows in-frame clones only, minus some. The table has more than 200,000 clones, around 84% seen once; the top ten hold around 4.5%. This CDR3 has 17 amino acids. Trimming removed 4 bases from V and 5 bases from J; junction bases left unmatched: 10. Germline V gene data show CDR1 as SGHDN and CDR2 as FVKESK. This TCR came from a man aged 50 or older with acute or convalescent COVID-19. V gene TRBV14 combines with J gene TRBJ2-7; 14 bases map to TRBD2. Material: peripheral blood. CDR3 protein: CASSPIPGLAGENEQYF. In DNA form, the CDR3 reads TGTGCCAGCAGCCCCATCCCGGGACTAGCGGGGGAGAACGAGCAGTACTTC.